The entry below gives a single T cell receptor (beta chain) sequence along with its context. Antigen specificity is unknown. The data originate from a study of blood T cells in healthy people across ages. There were healthy Caucasian individuals from Russia, aged roughly 6 to 95, serving as donors. Together with a sample-barcoded 5' primer, a J-beta primer mix was included in a second PCR lasting about 7 to 12 cycles. One entry per CDR3 protein results from TCRdb running MiXCR on the 5' RACE reads. The sample carries 1.4 million to 1.5 million distinct CDR3 sequences, around 42% recorded once. Whole-study findings and limits: More naive CD4+ cells and higher diversity marked long-lived donors relative to aged donors. In these data, TCR beta diversity tracked strongly with naive T cell percentage.

The sequence derives from a woman younger than 35 in good health. Sequencing input: blood.

The chain's CDR3 is CSATTGINEQYF. DNA of the CDR3: TGCAGTGCTACCACAGGGATTAATGAGCAGTACTTC. The chain combines TRBV20-1 with TRBJ2-7; D might be TRBD1 (6 bases). This CDR3 comprises 12 residues. Germline lookup yields CDR1 DFQATT and CDR2 SNEGSKA (reference sequence). Trimming took off 4 bases at V and 7 bases at J, with 14 bases between the two ends.